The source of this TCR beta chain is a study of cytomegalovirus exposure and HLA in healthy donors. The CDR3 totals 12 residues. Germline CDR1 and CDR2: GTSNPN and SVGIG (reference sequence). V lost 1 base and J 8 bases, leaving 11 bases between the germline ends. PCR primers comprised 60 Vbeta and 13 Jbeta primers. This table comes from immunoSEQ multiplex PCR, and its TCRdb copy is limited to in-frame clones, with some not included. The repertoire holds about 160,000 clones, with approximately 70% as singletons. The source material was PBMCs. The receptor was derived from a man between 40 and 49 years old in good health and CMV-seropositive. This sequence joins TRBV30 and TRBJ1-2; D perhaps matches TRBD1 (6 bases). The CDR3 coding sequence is TGTGCCTGGAGTGGGGACATTCGAGGCTACACCTTC. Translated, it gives CAWSGDIRGYTF.